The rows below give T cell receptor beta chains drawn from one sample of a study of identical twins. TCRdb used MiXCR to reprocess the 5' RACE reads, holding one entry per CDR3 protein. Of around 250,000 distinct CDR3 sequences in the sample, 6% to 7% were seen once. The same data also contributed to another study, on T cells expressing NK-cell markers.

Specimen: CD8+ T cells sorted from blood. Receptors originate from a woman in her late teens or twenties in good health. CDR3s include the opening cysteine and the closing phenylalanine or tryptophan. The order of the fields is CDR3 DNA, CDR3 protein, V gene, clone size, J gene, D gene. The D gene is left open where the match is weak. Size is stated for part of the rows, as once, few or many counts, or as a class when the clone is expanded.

cdr3_nt: TGTGCCAGCATTGCAGGGGTCACTGAAGCTTTCTTT
cdr3_aa: CASIAGVTEAFF
v_call: TRBV2
clone_size: -
j_call: TRBJ1-1
d_call: -

cdr3_nt: TGTGCCAGCAGCCCTGGACAGCTTAGGAAAGAGACCCAGTACTTC
cdr3_aa: CASSPGQLRKETQYF
v_call: TRBV7-7
clone_size: -
j_call: TRBJ2-5
d_call: -

cdr3_nt: TGTGCCAGCAGCTTAGCATCCGGGACTAGCGGGGGGGCCCGGGAGACCCAGTACTTC
cdr3_aa: CASSLASGTSGGARETQYF
v_call: TRBV13
clone_size: few
j_call: TRBJ2-5
d_call: TRBD2

cdr3_nt: TGTGCCAGCAGTTTAGCGGGGTGGGGAGCTTTCTTT
cdr3_aa: CASSLAGWGAFF
v_call: TRBV12-3/TRBV12-4
clone_size: many
j_call: TRBJ1-1
d_call: -

cdr3_nt: TGTGCCAGCAGCACAGATGACAGGGCGATCCCTTTGGAAAAACTGTTTTTT
cdr3_aa: CASSTDDRAIPLEKLFF
v_call: TRBV7-9
clone_size: few
j_call: TRBJ1-4
d_call: TRBD1

cdr3_nt: TGCGCCAGCAGCCAAGATGGAGACAGGGGGAATGAGCAGTACTTC
cdr3_aa: CASSQDGDRGNEQYF
v_call: TRBV4-3
clone_size: many
j_call: TRBJ2-7
d_call: TRBD1

cdr3_nt: TGTGCCAGCAGTTTAGCCGGGGGGGCGAACACCGGGGAGCTGTTTTTT
cdr3_aa: CASSLAGGANTGELFF
v_call: TRBV12-3/TRBV12-4
clone_size: few
j_call: TRBJ2-2
d_call: TRBD2

cdr3_nt: TGTGCCAGCAGCCCCAAGGGTGGGAACACTGAAGCTTTCTTT
cdr3_aa: CASSPKGGNTEAFF
v_call: TRBV9
clone_size: -
j_call: TRBJ1-1
d_call: -

cdr3_nt: TGCAGTGCTAGGAGTCGGGGACAGGGCGAAGAGACCCAGTACTTC
cdr3_aa: CSARSRGQGEETQYF
v_call: TRBV20-1
clone_size: many
j_call: TRBJ2-5
d_call: TRBD1

cdr3_nt: TGTGCCAGCAGCTTCCGGGACAGGGGTAACTACGAGCAGTACTTC
cdr3_aa: CASSFRDRGNYEQYF
v_call: TRBV5-4
clone_size: many
j_call: TRBJ2-7
d_call: TRBD1

cdr3_nt: TGTGCCAGCAGCTTAGTAGGATTCGAGCAGTACTTC
cdr3_aa: CASSLVGFEQYF
v_call: TRBV11-1
clone_size: -
j_call: TRBJ2-7
d_call: -

cdr3_nt: TGTGCCAGCAGTTTAGGGAACACCGGGGAGCTGTTTTTT
cdr3_aa: CASSLGNTGELFF
v_call: TRBV5-6
clone_size: many
j_call: TRBJ2-2
d_call: -

cdr3_nt: TGCAGTGCCGAAGGGACCTATGGCTACACCTTC
cdr3_aa: CSAEGTYGYTF
v_call: TRBV20-1
clone_size: -
j_call: TRBJ1-2
d_call: -

cdr3_nt: TGTGCCAGCAGTCCGGCCGGGGACTCTGGAAACACCATATATTTT
cdr3_aa: CASSPAGDSGNTIYF
v_call: TRBV7-9
clone_size: few
j_call: TRBJ1-3
d_call: -

cdr3_nt: TGCGCCAGCAGCTTTAGGGGGGAGGGCCCCTACAATGAGCAGTTCTTC
cdr3_aa: CASSFRGEGPYNEQFF
v_call: TRBV5-1
clone_size: -
j_call: TRBJ2-1
d_call: -

cdr3_nt: TGTGCCAGCAGCTTAGCGTTAAGACAGTCAGATACGCAGTATTTT
cdr3_aa: CASSLALRQSDTQYF
v_call: TRBV7-9
clone_size: -
j_call: TRBJ2-3
d_call: -

cdr3_nt: TGTGCTAGTGGTTTGGTACGGGCGGCCAGAACCTACGAGCAGTACTTC
cdr3_aa: CASGLVRAARTYEQYF
v_call: TRBV12-5
clone_size: -
j_call: TRBJ2-7
d_call: -

cdr3_nt: TGCGCCAGCAGCTTTTTGTCCGAGTTTACCGGGGAGCTGTTTTTT
cdr3_aa: CASSFLSEFTGELFF
v_call: TRBV5-1
clone_size: many
j_call: TRBJ2-2
d_call: -

cdr3_nt: TGTGCCAGCTCCGAAGGGGGGCATGAGCAGTTCTTC
cdr3_aa: CASSEGGHEQFF
v_call: TRBV7-9
clone_size: few
j_call: TRBJ2-1
d_call: -

cdr3_nt: TGTGCCAGCAGCGGGGACACGGGCCCTGGCTACACCTTC
cdr3_aa: CASSGDTGPGYTF
v_call: TRBV7-9
clone_size: -
j_call: TRBJ1-2
d_call: -

cdr3_nt: TGTGCCAGCAGTTACTACAGGCCGGGACTAGCGGAACCCTACGAGCAGTACTTC
cdr3_aa: CASSYYRPGLAEPYEQYF
v_call: TRBV6-2/TRBV6-3
clone_size: -
j_call: TRBJ2-7
d_call: TRBD2

cdr3_nt: TGTGCCAGCAGCTTTTACTCGAACTATGGCTACACCTTC
cdr3_aa: CASSFYSNYGYTF
v_call: TRBV7-9
clone_size: -
j_call: TRBJ1-2
d_call: -

cdr3_nt: TGCAGCGTTGATTTTCGGGGGCCTTCCTATGGCTACACCTTC
cdr3_aa: CSVDFRGPSYGYTF
v_call: TRBV29-1
clone_size: few
j_call: TRBJ1-2
d_call: -

cdr3_nt: TGTGCCAGCAGTTTTGGTTCACCCCTCCACTTT
cdr3_aa: CASSFGSPLHF
v_call: TRBV28
clone_size: many
j_call: TRBJ1-6
d_call: -

cdr3_nt: TGTGCCAGCGGGTCCGGGAGGGAAGAGTATGGCTACACCTTC
cdr3_aa: CASGSGREEYGYTF
v_call: TRBV9
clone_size: -
j_call: TRBJ1-2
d_call: -

cdr3_nt: TGTGCCAGCAGTATAACACTCTCTGGAAACACCATATATTTT
cdr3_aa: CASSITLSGNTIYF
v_call: TRBV6-1
clone_size: many
j_call: TRBJ1-3
d_call: -

cdr3_nt: TGCAGCGTTGGGTGGGGCTCAGGAAATGAGCAGTTCTTC
cdr3_aa: CSVGWGSGNEQFF
v_call: TRBV29-1
clone_size: few
j_call: TRBJ2-1
d_call: -

cdr3_nt: TGCAGTGCTAGAAGGATCCTAAGAAATCCACCCCTCCACTTT
cdr3_aa: CSARRILRNPPLHF
v_call: TRBV20-1
clone_size: -
j_call: TRBJ1-6
d_call: -

cdr3_nt: TGTGCCAGCAGCCCTTCTTTATCTAGCACAGATACGCAGTATTTT
cdr3_aa: CASSPSLSSTDTQYF
v_call: TRBV3-1
clone_size: few
j_call: TRBJ2-3
d_call: -

cdr3_nt: TGTGCCAGCAGTTTCCTAGGGTCCGATACGCAGTATTTT
cdr3_aa: CASSFLGSDTQYF
v_call: TRBV27
clone_size: few
j_call: TRBJ2-3
d_call: -

cdr3_nt: TGTGCCAGCAGCAAAGAGGGGGCAGGGGCCGCGATCTATGGCTACACCTTC
cdr3_aa: CASSKEGAGAAIYGYTF
v_call: TRBV9
clone_size: many
j_call: TRBJ1-2
d_call: TRBD1

cdr3_nt: TGCGCCAGCAGTCCGACAGGGGACGAGCAGTACTTC
cdr3_aa: CASSPTGDEQYF
v_call: TRBV10-2
clone_size: many
j_call: TRBJ2-7
d_call: TRBD1

cdr3_nt: TGTGCCAGCAGCTTAGGGCTTGGTAGAAAGGACAATGAGCAGTTCTTC
cdr3_aa: CASSLGLGRKDNEQFF
v_call: TRBV7-9
clone_size: -
j_call: TRBJ2-1
d_call: -

cdr3_nt: TGTGCCAGCAGCGAGGAGGTAGGGCCCCAAGGGACCCAGTACTTC
cdr3_aa: CASSEEVGPQGTQYF
v_call: TRBV9
clone_size: -
j_call: TRBJ2-5
d_call: -

cdr3_nt: TGTGCTAGTGGTTTTGACAGGTACTCTGGGGCCAACGTCCTGACTTTC
cdr3_aa: CASGFDRYSGANVLTF
v_call: TRBV12-5
clone_size: few
j_call: TRBJ2-6
d_call: -

cdr3_nt: TGTGCCACCAGCAGTTCCCTGGGGCGCGGCGCCTACGAGCAGTACTTC
cdr3_aa: CATSSSLGRGAYEQYF
v_call: TRBV15
clone_size: few
j_call: TRBJ2-7
d_call: -

cdr3_nt: TGCAGTGGAGTGGGCAGGGGGGTGGTGAACACTGAAGCTTTCTTT
cdr3_aa: CSGVGRGVVNTEAFF
v_call: TRBV29-1
clone_size: few
j_call: TRBJ1-1
d_call: TRBD1

cdr3_nt: TGTGCCAGCAGTTATTTTGAGACGGACGTGACAGATACGCAGTATTTT
cdr3_aa: CASSYFETDVTDTQYF
v_call: TRBV6-5
clone_size: many
j_call: TRBJ2-3
d_call: -

cdr3_nt: TGTGCCAGCAGCCAAGTTTCTTGGGACAGGGGTAGGACTAACCGCGAGCAGTACTTC
cdr3_aa: CASSQVSWDRGRTNREQYF
v_call: TRBV3-1
clone_size: many
j_call: TRBJ2-7
d_call: TRBD1

cdr3_nt: TGTGCCAGCGGTGAGTCGGGGGGCGAGTACAATGAGCAGTTCTTC
cdr3_aa: CASGESGGEYNEQFF
v_call: TRBV2
clone_size: -
j_call: TRBJ2-1
d_call: -

cdr3_nt: TGTGCCAGCAGTCCTCCGGGACTAGCGGATTACAATGAGCAGTTCTTC
cdr3_aa: CASSPPGLADYNEQFF
v_call: TRBV12-3/TRBV12-4
clone_size: -
j_call: TRBJ2-1
d_call: TRBD2

cdr3_nt: TGTGCCAGCAGCGTAGTTGCAGCGGGGTTCGGGGAGCTGTTTTTT
cdr3_aa: CASSVVAAGFGELFF
v_call: TRBV9
clone_size: -
j_call: TRBJ2-2
d_call: TRBD2

cdr3_nt: TGTGCCAGCAGTTATAGTACTTTGGGCGAGCAGTACTTC
cdr3_aa: CASSYSTLGEQYF
v_call: TRBV12-3/TRBV12-4
clone_size: many
j_call: TRBJ2-7
d_call: -

cdr3_nt: TGCAGCGTTGTTTCAGCCTACAATGAGCAGTTCTTC
cdr3_aa: CSVVSAYNEQFF
v_call: TRBV29-1
clone_size: many
j_call: TRBJ2-1
d_call: -

cdr3_nt: TGCGCCGGGCCATTTTGCACCGGGGAGCTGTTTTTT
cdr3_aa: CAGPFCTGELFF
v_call: TRBV5-1
clone_size: few
j_call: TRBJ2-2
d_call: -

cdr3_nt: TGTGCCAGCAGTTTAGGGGGCGGCGGAAACACCATATATTTT
cdr3_aa: CASSLGGGGNTIYF
v_call: TRBV27
clone_size: -
j_call: TRBJ1-3
d_call: -

cdr3_nt: TGTGCCATCAATGACAGGGACACTGAAGCTTTCTTT
cdr3_aa: CAINDRDTEAFF
v_call: TRBV12-3/TRBV12-4
clone_size: -
j_call: TRBJ1-1
d_call: TRBD1

cdr3_nt: TGTGCCAGCAGCCGGGCCTGGACTAGCGGGAACTACGAGCAGTACTTC
cdr3_aa: CASSRAWTSGNYEQYF
v_call: TRBV28
clone_size: few
j_call: TRBJ2-7
d_call: TRBD2

cdr3_nt: TGCAGTGCCCGCTCCGGGACTAGCGGGGTCAATGAGCAGTTCTTC
cdr3_aa: CSARSGTSGVNEQFF
v_call: TRBV20-1
clone_size: few
j_call: TRBJ2-1
d_call: TRBD2

cdr3_nt: TGTGCCAGCAGTTCGGGACTAGCGGGGGCCCTCGTGGGCATTCAGTACTTC
cdr3_aa: CASSSGLAGALVGIQYF
v_call: TRBV12-3/TRBV12-4
clone_size: few
j_call: TRBJ2-4
d_call: TRBD2

cdr3_nt: TGCGCCAGCAGCCTGGACAGGGGCGGGCACAATGAGCAGTTCTTC
cdr3_aa: CASSLDRGGHNEQFF
v_call: TRBV5-1
clone_size: -
j_call: TRBJ2-1
d_call: TRBD1

cdr3_nt: TGCGCCAGCAGCTTCCCAATGACAGGATCCTACGAGCAGTACTTC
cdr3_aa: CASSFPMTGSYEQYF
v_call: TRBV5-1
clone_size: many
j_call: TRBJ2-7
d_call: -

cdr3_nt: TGTGCCAGCAGCACAAATCTAGCGGGAGGTCGACACAATGAGCAGTTCTTC
cdr3_aa: CASSTNLAGGRHNEQFF
v_call: TRBV7-9
clone_size: -
j_call: TRBJ2-1
d_call: TRBD2